A selection of T cell receptor beta chains follows, all from one sample in a study of blood T cells in healthy people across ages. TCRdb ran MiXCR on the 5' RACE reads and lists one entry per CDR3 protein. Here the sample spans roughly 930,000 distinct CDR3 sequences, 48% being singletons. Material: blood. Source of these receptors: a man younger than 45 in good health. Both conserved end residues are part of each CDR3. Each record gives: V gene, J gene, CDR3 protein.

TRBV13	TRBJ2-3	CASSPQGGVVTDTQYF
TRBV7-2	TRBJ2-1	CASSHGRLVDEQFF
TRBV27	TRBJ1-5	CASRGRGNLGSNQPQHF
TRBV10-3	TRBJ1-1	CAISEYGANTEAFF
TRBV11-1	TRBJ1-6	CASSPRQATGPERLYSPLHF
TRBV6-1	TRBJ2-7	CASGTVSYEQYF
TRBV4-1	TRBJ1-1	CASSQGGQGAAAFF
TRBV3-1	TRBJ1-5	CASSQASGSNQPQHF
TRBV2	TRBJ2-7	CASSDQASSYEQYF
TRBV7-6	TRBJ2-2	CASSLERGGTGELFF
TRBV6-1	TRBJ2-3	CASNLPNRPGLAVGSTDTQYF
TRBV6-5	TRBJ2-7	CAGRASVYEQYF
TRBV6-2/TRBV6-3	TRBJ1-5	CASETGHLNQPQHF
TRBV20-1	TRBJ2-5	CSATQGAETQYF
TRBV6-5	TRBJ2-1	CASGSGGASSYNGQFF
TRBV27	TRBJ1-4	CASKPATNEKLFF
TRBV24-1	TRBJ2-7	CATSGQGAYEQYF
TRBV21-1	TRBJ2-7	CASQTPSMVSSYEQYF
TRBV28	TRBJ2-7	CASTNRSYEQYF
TRBV24-1	TRBJ2-3	CATQGTADTQYF
TRBV7-2	TRBJ1-5	CASSLVGGSGQPQHF
TRBV3-1	TRBJ2-7	CASSQGTSRVLSYEQYF
TRBV27	TRBJ2-3	CASSFGLAGGQGDTQYF
TRBV3-1	TRBJ2-3	CASSQQWGLAADTQYF
TRBV20-1	TRBJ2-7	CSAQRLAGSYEQYF
TRBV20-1	TRBJ2-7	CSARGTAGLAETYEQYF
TRBV10-3	TRBJ2-1	CAISDGLAQKKEQFF
TRBV29-1	TRBJ1-2	CSVDVVNRGLYGYTF
TRBV7-8	TRBJ2-5	CASSRRLAETQYF
TRBV20-1	TRBJ2-3	CSARDDKLTDTQYF
TRBV7-2	TRBJ1-6	CASSPSPVSPLHF
TRBV4-2	TRBJ2-3	CASSRELVTDTQYF
TRBV30	TRBJ1-5	CAWSKGTGQPQHF
TRBV7-9	TRBJ2-1	CASNLWGDNPEQFF
TRBV6-2/TRBV6-3	TRBJ2-7	CASRGEVNEQYF
TRBV4-1	TRBJ2-7	CASSQEGQWGEQYF
TRBV5-1	TRBJ2-5	CASSLMPRETQYF
TRBV15	TRBJ2-7	CATLDATEPYEQYF
TRBV20-1	TRBJ2-5	CSARDGRGFQETQYF
TRBV5-1	TRBJ1-6	CASFSGSNNSPLHF
TRBV10-3	TRBJ1-6	CAIRADRDLPLHF
TRBV6-1	TRBJ1-5	CASSEQGRINQPQHF
TRBV6-2/TRBV6-3	TRBJ1-1	CASSYWGRNTEAFF
TRBV20-1	TRBJ1-1	CSASRSPRLLNTEAFF
TRBV20-1	TRBJ2-7	CSANGVNSYEQYF
TRBV6-6	.	CASSYWREAYEQYF